Sequencing of this T cell receptor beta chain was carried out in a study of blood T cell repertoires in COVID-19. In the study overall: From T cells, B-cell-depleted T cells, or PBMCs came the material, which was cDNA or gDNA.

TCRdb's copy holds only in-frame clones and misses some; the assay was immunoSEQ multiplex PCR. The sample lists around 140,000 clones; roughly 80% were seen once. With 4 bases clipped from V and 5 bases from J, the junction kept 6 bases outside the gene matches. Germline V CDR1 and CDR2: SEHNR, FQNEAQ (reference sequence). This CDR3 has 16 residues. The sample taken for sequencing was peripheral blood. The chain recombines TRBV7-9 with TRBJ2-2, with 11 positions matching TRBD2. The TCR originated in a man in his sixties with acute or convalescent COVID-19. The CDR3 sequence is CASSSIPSGRTGELFF. CDR3 sequence (DNA): TGTGCCAGCAGCTCTATTCCTAGCGGGAGGACCGGGGAGCTGTTTTTT.